Below, 23 T cell receptor beta chains from the same sample are listed, as sequenced in a study of OX40 agonist ivuxolimab in advanced cancers. Sequencing was performed with immunoSEQ multiplex PCR; in TCRdb, only in-frame clones are kept and a portion is missing. The table lists tens of thousands of clones, 84% of them singletons, with about 7% in the top ten. Here the sequenced sample was CD4+ or CD8+ T cells sorted from blood, taken in a trial of the OX40 agonist ivuxolimab. Receptors were obtained from an adult with an advanced solid tumor such as melanoma, head and neck, liver or kidney cancer.

The chain employs TRBV21-1 and TRBJ1-1; TRBD1 reflects the table's D call only, with no check against the DNA. TRBV21-1 is marked as a pseudogene. This CDR3 is 17 amino acids long. CDR3 residues: CASSKVRQGLCCTEAFF. The CDR3 DNA follows: TGTGCCAGCAGCAAAGTCCGACAGGGGCTATGCTGCACTGAAGCTTTCTTT.

The V gene is TRBV6-5, the J gene TRBJ1-4; a possible D gene is TRBD1 (5 bases). The V gene's germline CDR1 is MNHEY and CDR2 SVGAGI. The germline V and J ends were trimmed by 6 bases and 6 bases, with 14 bases remaining between them. The CDR3 length is 14 residues. In DNA, the CDR3 is TGTGCCAGCAGCCCTGGGACCGCTGATGAAAAACTGTTTTTT. Its translation: CASSPGTADEKLFF.

The chain recombines TRBV11-3 with TRBJ2-1; D tentatively reads TRBD1 or TRBD2 (5 bases each). The CDR3 sequence is 14 residues long. Germline CDR1 is SGHNT and CDR2 is YENEEA. V shed 1 base and J shed 4 bases, with 8 bases lying between them. The CDR3 nucleotides read TGTGCCAGCAGCTTAGGAGGGGCTTACAATGAGCAGTTCTTC. Residues: CASSLGGAYNEQFF.

The chain has TRBV6-6 and TRBJ1-1; 7 nucleotides match TRBD1. Germline V CDR1 and CDR2: MNHNY, SVGAGI (reference sequence). Germline trimming cut 7 bases from V and 2 bases from J; bases unmatched to any gene: 10. The CDR3 contains 15 residues. In DNA, the CDR3 is TGTGCCAGCAAGAAAGTTGGGACAGTCAACACTGAAGCTTTCTTT. It codes for CASKKVGTVNTEAFF.

This rearrangement joins TRBV11-2 to TRBJ2-7; a possible D gene is TRBD2 (5 bases). The CDR3 spans 15 residues. The germline CDR1 and CDR2 sequences are SGHAT and FQNNGV. V was clipped by 3 bases and J by 2 bases, with 14 bases between them. CDR3 in DNA: TGTGCCAGCAGCTTGGACCGCGAGGGCACCTACGAGCAGTACTTC. It specifies CASSLDREGTYEQYF.

This clone was seen a single time. This chain links TRBV6-5 with TRBJ1-5; the D is unclear. Trimming took off 2 bases at V and 1 base at J, with 6 bases between the two ends. CDR1 and CDR2 (germline): MNHEY, SVGAGI. There are 14 residues in the CDR3. The CDR3 sequence: CASSYLDSNQPQHF. In DNA form, the CDR3 reads TGTGCCAGCAGTTACCTGGACAGCAATCAGCCCCAGCATTTT.

The CDR3 protein is CASSLAYGGWEQFF. The CDR3 DNA reads as TGTGCCAGCAGCTTAGCGTATGGGGGCTGGGAGCAGTTCTTC. The chain uses TRBV5-8 and TRBJ2-1, with D perhaps TRBD1 (6 bases). This CDR3 is 14 amino acids long. V lost 2 bases and J 10 bases, leaving 16 bases between the germline ends. The germline CDR1 and CDR2 sequences are SGHTS and YDEGEE.

The V call is TRBV4-2, the J call TRBJ2-7; 12 bases are shared with TRBD2. Germline V gives CDR1 LGHNA, CDR2 YNFKEQ. The CDR3 length is 16 residues. Trimming cost V 1 base and J 6 bases; bases outside gene matches: 7. For the CDR3, the DNA is TGTGCCAGCAGCCAAGTGACGACTAGCGGGGGAACCGAGCAGTACTTC. Translating gives CASSQVTTSGGTEQYF.

This clone is a singleton in its sample. V is TRBV12-5 and J is TRBJ2-1; perhaps TRBD1 as D (7 bases). Per the germline V gene, CDR1 is LGHNT and CDR2 is FRNRAP. V was trimmed by 4 bases and J by 11 bases, leaving 24 bases between them. The CDR3 is 16 amino acids. CDR3 DNA sequence: TGTGCTAGTGGTTGGGGGGACGACAGTACAGGGGACAAGCAGTTCTTC. This gives the protein CASGWGDDSTGDKQFF.

The chain uses TRBV11-1 and TRBJ2-5; 11 bases line up with TRBD2. With 0 bases clipped from V and 1 base from J, the junction kept 1 base outside the gene matches. The germline V gene has CDR1 SGHAT and CDR2 FQDESV (reference sequence). This CDR3 region has 16 residues. The CDR3 reads CASSLALAGGQETQYF. The CDR3 coding sequence is TGTGCCAGCAGCTTAGCGCTAGCGGGAGGCCAAGAGACCCAGTACTTC. The full variable domain, its missing parts supplied by reference TRBV11-1 and TRBJ2-5, is EAEVAQSPRYKITEKSQAVAFWCDPISGHATLYWYRQILGQGPELLVQFQDESVVDDSQLPKDRFSAERLKGVDSTLKIQPAELGDSAMYLCASSLALAGGQETQYFGPGTRLLVL.

V gene TRBV15 combines with J gene TRBJ1-3; D perhaps matches TRBD1 (6 bases). CDR3 size: 16 residues. V lost 0 bases, J lost 4 bases, and 13 bases lay in between. Germline loops: CDR1 LNHNV, CDR2 YYDKDF (reference sequence). The CDR3 DNA reads as TGTGCCACCAGCAGAGATGCGGGTACAGGGGGAAACACCATATATTTT. It specifies CATSRDAGTGGNTIYF.

The chain has TRBV19 and TRBJ1-2, with 10 bases lining up with TRBD1. The CDR3 contains 15 residues. Per germline, CDR1 LNHDA and CDR2 SQIVND (reference sequence). Losses at the gene ends were 1 base for V and 10 bases for J; bases not matched to a gene: 9. The CDR3 sequence is CASSIGSTGGLYYTF. The CDR3 DNA sequence: TGTGCCAGTAGTATAGGATCGACAGGGGGCCTTTACTACACCTTC.

This clone was seen only once. The V and J genes are TRBV27 and TRBJ2-1, with 11 bases that match TRBD2. CDR3 length: 15 residues. The germline gives CDR1 MNHEY, CDR2 SMNVEV (reference sequence). Trimming removed 4 bases from V and 10 bases from J; junction bases left unmatched: 9. CDR3 in DNA: TGTGCCAGCAGTTCCACGGGACTAGCGGCCGTGGAGCAGTTCTTC. This encodes CASSSTGLAAVEQFF.

The CDR3 loop reads CASSLVGTLYSLGTEAFF. The CDR3, as DNA: TGTGCCAGCAGCTTGGTGGGGACTCTATACTCACTCGGGACTGAAGCTTTCTTT. The chain links TRBV5-6 to TRBJ1-1; possible D gene TRBD1, 5 bases. Trimming removed 0 bases at V and 5 bases at J, with 23 bases between. This CDR3 comprises 18 residues. Germline-derived CDR1 and CDR2 are SGHDT and YYEEEE.

In this sample, this clone turned up once. V usage is TRBV4-3 and J usage is TRBJ1-2; a possible D gene is TRBD1 (5 bases). The germline V gene has CDR1 LGHNA and CDR2 YSLEER. Trimming took off 6 bases at V and 4 bases at J, with 15 bases between the two ends. The CDR3 length is 14 residues. CDR3 coding DNA: TGCGCCAGCAGACTATCGACAGCGGTCTATGGCTACACCTTC. It yields the protein CASRLSTAVYGYTF.

This clone was observed a single time. The chain has TRBV7-8 and TRBJ1-2, with D perhaps matching TRBD1 (6 bases). CDR3 length: 15 amino acids. CDR1 SGHVS and CDR2 FQNEAQ come from the germline V gene. The V end lost 0 bases, the J end lost 8 bases, and 16 bases lay between the germline ends. CDR3 loop: CASSLAGGGFSGYTF. The CDR3 DNA follows: TGTGCCAGCAGCTTAGCGGGAGGGGGTTTCTCCGGCTACACCTTC.

The V gene is TRBV2, the J gene TRBJ2-5, with D uncertain. The DNA end favors TRBJ2-7, so the J call may be wrong. The germline gives CDR1 SNHLY, CDR2 FYNNEI. The CDR3 loop spans 14 amino acids. The CDR3 here is CASGRKENSYEQYF. As DNA, the CDR3 is TGTGCCAGCGGTAGAAAGGAGAACTCCTACGAGCAGTACTTC.

The V and J genes are TRBV11-2 and TRBJ1-3; maybe TRBD1 (5 bases). Germline V gene data show CDR1 as SGHAT and CDR2 as FQNNGV. This CDR3 spans 16 amino acids. Between the trimmed V and J ends, which lost 4 bases and 0 bases, there was a span of 13 bases. The DNA of the CDR3 is TGTGCCAGCAGCTCCTGGAGGGGTGCCTCTGGAAACACCATATATTTT. Amino acids: CASSSWRGASGNTIYF.

V gene TRBV6-5 combines with J gene TRBJ1-1; D remains unclear. The germline V gene has CDR1 MNHEY and CDR2 SVGAGI. The CDR3 has 14 residues. Trimming removed 3 bases from V and 1 base from J, with 9 bases in between. In nucleotides, the CDR3 is TGTGCCAGCAGTTATCGTTTGGAGAACACTGAAGCTTTCTTT. It codes for CASSYRLENTEAFF.

The chain is built from TRBV18 and TRBJ2-1; no clear D. The CDR3 has 14 residues. V lost 4 bases, J lost 0 bases, and 7 bases lay in between. Germline values: CDR1 KGHSH, CDR2 LQKENI. The CDR3 sequence is CASSRPGSYNEQFF. The CDR3 DNA is TGTGCCAGCTCACGCCCAGGCTCCTACAATGAGCAGTTCTTC.

The V and J genes are TRBV6-5 and TRBJ1-6; D uncertain. V lost 7 bases and J 0 bases, leaving 10 bases between the germline ends. The CDR3 has 15 amino acids. CDR1 is MNHEY, CDR2 SVGAGI, per germline. The CDR3: CASKQVFSYNSPLHF. The CDR3 DNA follows: TGTGCCAGCAAGCAGGTTTTCTCCTATAATTCACCCCTCCACTTT.

This CDR3 is CASQTGTSNSPLHF. The CDR3 DNA is TGTGCCAGCCAAACCGGGACTAGTAATTCACCCCTCCACTTT. The chain couples TRBV6-5 to TRBJ1-6, with D perhaps matching TRBD1 (5 bases). CDR1 and CDR2 (germline): MNHEY, SVGAGI. The CDR3 totals 14 residues. V lost 8 bases and J 6 bases, leaving 14 bases between the germline ends.

The chain is built from TRBV2 and TRBJ2-4; 9 nucleotides line up with TRBD1. This CDR3 has 15 residues. Per germline, CDR1 SNHLY and CDR2 FYNNEI. Trimming removed 4 bases from V and 3 bases from J; junction bases left unmatched: 4. The CDR3 sequence: CASSGDRVRKNIQYF. The CDR3 region has the DNA TGTGCCAGCAGTGGGGACAGGGTCCGCAAAAACATTCAGTACTTC.